The present entry profiles one T cell receptor (beta chain) with its context. In the source study's methods: Reference gene primer amplification gave estimated nucleated cell counts. The repertoire was sequenced with immunoSEQ multiplex PCR; TCRdb's copy has only in-frame clones and lacks some. The V and J calls and clone size come from that table; D and trimming were worked out from the DNA. Counted here are some 290,000 clones, around 90% occurring once; the ten biggest clones make up over 2%. This specimen comes from a study of blood T cell repertoires in COVID-19. On the study more broadly: Acute and convalescent COVID-19 samples came from the United States, Italy and Spain. The analysed material was cDNA or gDNA that came from T cells, B-cell-depleted T cells, or PBMCs.

Sequenced sample: peripheral blood. The receptor was isolated from a woman in her 50s who had recovered from COVID-19.

The CDR3 loop is CASSLSNEQFF. CDR3 DNA sequence: TGTGCCAGCAGCCTAAGCAATGAGCAGTTCTTC. The chain joins TRBV6-5 to TRBJ2-1; D not resolved. There are 11 residues in the CDR3. The V end was cut by 6 bases, the J end by 6 bases, with 6 bases between. Germline V gene lookup returns CDR1 MNHEY and CDR2 SVGAGI.